The 25 T cell receptor beta chains below all came from one sample that was sequenced in a study of CD8 T cells in Susac syndrome. The authors reverse transcribed roughly 0.45 to 1 ug RNA with random hexamers. TCRdb itself ran the immunoSEQ multiplex PCR reads through MiXCR, one entry per CDR3 protein. The data hold some 170,000 distinct CDR3 sequences, with 90% to 95% observed a single time. The specimen was CD4+ T cells from PBMCs. The receptors shown here come from a human donor in good health.

The V gene is TRBV5-4, the J gene TRBJ2-2; a possible D gene is TRBD2 (6 bases). The germline V and J ends were trimmed by 2 bases and 5 bases, with 10 bases remaining between them. The CDR3 is 14 amino acids. CDR1 and CDR2 from the germline V gene are SGHNT and YYREEE (reference sequence). The CDR3 here is CASSLGTRTGELFF. CDR3 sequence (DNA): TGTGCCAGCAGCTTAGGGACTCGTACCGGGGAGCTGTTTTTT.

V and J are TRBV5-6 and TRBJ2-2, with a possible D match to TRBD1 (5 bases). CDR1 and CDR2 from the germline V gene are SGHDT and YYEEEE. The CDR3 loop spans 15 amino acids. V was cut by 4 bases and J by 6 bases, with 16 bases left in between. The CDR3 region is CASSNPTAKAGELFF. Written as DNA, the CDR3 is TGTGCCAGCAGCAACCCGACAGCGAAGGCCGGGGAGCTGTTTTTT. Based on the CDR3 plus reference TRBV5-6 and TRBJ2-2, the full variable domain is DAGVTQSPTHLIKTRGQQVTLRCSPKSGHDTVSWYQQALGQGPQFIFQYYEEEERQRGNFPDRFSGHQFPNYSSELNVNALLLGDSALYLCASSNPTAKAGELFFGEGSRLTVL.

The rearrangement links TRBV7-9 to TRBJ2-7; the D gene is possibly TRBD2 (7 bases). The germline V gene encodes CDR1 SEHNR and CDR2 FQNEAQ (reference sequence). With 1 base removed from V and 2 bases from J, the gap between germline ends came to 12 bases. The CDR3 runs 15 residues. This chain's CDR3 is CASSLGGGLTYEQYF. CDR3 bases: TGTGCCAGCAGCTTAGGCGGGGGCCTAACCTACGAGCAGTACTTC.

The chain links TRBV20-1 to TRBJ2-7; a weak D match, TRBD1 (6 bases). The V gene's germline CDR1 is DFQATT and CDR2 SNEGSKA (reference sequence). The CDR3 is 13 amino acids. V was trimmed by 3 bases and J by 2 bases, leaving 11 bases between them. CDR3 residues: CSASGTNPYEQYF. The CDR3 DNA is TGCAGTGCTAGCGGGACAAATCCCTACGAGCAGTACTTC.

J is TRBJ1-1 and V is TRBV15; D is unresolved. The CDR3 runs to 14 residues. Trimming left V 2 bases short and J 1 base short, with 8 bases between. The germline CDR1 and CDR2 sequences are LNHNV and YYDKDF (reference sequence). CDR3 bases: TGTGCCACCAGCAGACCAAGGGCGAACACTGAAGCTTTCTTT. Protein sequence: CATSRPRANTEAFF.

The genes are TRBV7-2 and TRBJ2-3; TRBD2 might be the D (6 bases). Germline CDR1 is SGHTA and CDR2 is FQGNSA. The CDR3 runs to 15 residues. Trimming removed 2 bases at V and 5 bases at J, with 14 bases between. This chain's CDR3 is CASSLFNLGGDTQYF. The CDR3 nucleotides read TGTGCCAGCAGCTTATTTAACCTCGGGGGAGATACGCAGTATTTT.

V is TRBV20-1 and J is TRBJ2-1; D tentatively fits TRBD1 or TRBD2 (6 bases each). The ends were cut back, 5 bases at V and 3 bases at J, with 20 bases in the middle. Germline-derived CDR1 and CDR2 are DFQATT and SNEGSKA (reference sequence). The CDR3 has 16 amino acids. In DNA, the CDR3 is TGCAGTGCTGCCCGGGGAGTCGGGGGCCTCTACAATGAGCAGTTCTTC. Its translation: CSAARGVGGLYNEQFF.

The CDR3, as DNA: TGTGCCAGCAGCTCCAGACAGGCGGAGAATGAAAAACTGTTTTTT. Translation: CASSSRQAENEKLFF. This sequence joins TRBV7-2 and TRBJ1-4; possibly TRBD1 for D (6 bases). CDR1 is SGHTA, CDR2 FQGNSA, per germline. V lost 4 bases and J lost 5, with 14 bases in between. This CDR3 spans 15 amino acids. The variable domain in full, completed from reference TRBV7-2 and TRBJ1-4, reads GAGVSQSPSNKVTEKGKDVELRCDPISGHTALYWYRQSLGQGLEFLIYFQGNSAPDKSGLPSDRFSAERTGGSVSTLTIQRTQQEDSAVYLCASSSRQAENEKLFFGSGTQLSVL.

This clonotype was detected only a few times. The chain couples TRBV27 to TRBJ1-5, with D possibly being TRBD1 (6 bases). The CDR3 sequence is 14 residues long. The V end was cut by 5 bases, the J end by 6 bases, with 14 bases between. Germline lookup yields CDR1 MNHEY and CDR2 SMNVEV (reference sequence). The CDR3 DNA sequence: TGTGCCAGCAGTCCGGACAGCGTGGGTCAGCCCCAGCATTTT. Amino acid sequence: CASSPDSVGQPQHF.

This sequence joins TRBV3-1 and TRBJ2-7; D unresolved. Germline loops: CDR1 LGHDT, CDR2 YNNKEL (reference sequence). Trimming removed 8 bases from V and 7 bases from J, with 12 bases in between. This CDR3 region has 11 residues. The CDR3 DNA reads TGTGCCAGCGGATCGAATATGGAGCAGTACTTC. Translating gives CASGSNMEQYF.

This rearrangement joins TRBV6-6 to TRBJ2-1; the match to TRBD2 covers 8 bases. This CDR3 region has 16 residues. The germline V gene encodes CDR1 MNHNY and CDR2 SVGAGI (reference sequence). The V segment lost 2 bases and the J segment 8 bases; nucleotides outside the gene matches: 11. The DNA for the CDR3 is TGTGCCAGCAGTTACCCCCCGGGAGGGAGGTCAGATGAGCAGTTCTTC. It yields the protein CASSYPPGGRSDEQFF.

Regarding this clonotype: A read error may produce the germline difference seen at one junction end. The chain couples TRBV6-6 to TRBJ2-7; TRBD1 or TRBD2 may be the D gene (6 bases each). Germline CDR1 reads MNHNY; CDR2 reads SVGAGI (reference sequence). This CDR3 is 12 amino acids long. The CDR3: CASSRGAPSLIF. CDR3 sequence (DNA): TGTGCCAGCAGTAGGGGGGCCCCTTCCCTTATCTTC.

The chain carries TRBV12-3 or TRBV12-4 and TRBJ2-5; 7 bases agree with TRBD1. The J segment lost 1 base and the V segment lost 5 bases, leaving 4 bases of the junction unmatched. This CDR3 has 14 amino acids. The CDR3 reads CASSQRDSQETQYF. CDR3 sequence (DNA): TGTGCCAGCAGTCAAAGGGACAGCCAAGAGACCCAGTACTTC.

The count of this clonotype is one. The chain links TRBV3-1 to TRBJ1-5, with TRBD1 matching over 10 bases. Trimming cost V 5 bases and J 0 bases; bases outside gene matches: 7. The CDR3 contains 17 residues. In germline, CDR1 is LGHDT, CDR2 YNNKEL (reference sequence). CDR3 in DNA: TGTGCCAGCAGCTATGGGACAGGGGTTGATAGCAATCAGCCCCAGCATTTT. This encodes CASSYGTGVDSNQPQHF.

V usage is TRBV12-3 or TRBV12-4 and J usage is TRBJ2-3; TRBD2 matches at 7 bases. With V trimmed by 6 bases and J by 0 bases, 9 bases remained unmatched. The CDR3 contains 16 residues. The CDR3, as DNA: TGTGCCAGCAGCCCGGTTGCGGGGGTAAGCACAGATACGCAGTATTTT. Its translation: CASSPVAGVSTDTQYF.

The chain couples TRBV9 to TRBJ2-1; 8 positions match TRBD2. V shed 0 bases, J shed 4 bases, and the junction held 3 bases outside the gene matches. CDR3 length: 15 residues. Germline lookup yields CDR1 SGDLS and CDR2 YYNGEE. DNA of the CDR3: TGTGCCAGCAGCGTAGGGAGCGGGGGATACAATGAGCAGTTCTTC. Its protein is CASSVGSGGYNEQFF. The full variable domain, its missing parts supplied by reference TRBV9 and TRBJ2-1, is DSGVTQTPKHLITATGQRVTLRCSPRSGDLSVYWYQQSLDQGLQFLIQYYNGEERAKGNILERFSAQQFPDLHSELNLSSLELGDSALYFCASSVGSGGYNEQFFGPGTRLTVL.

V and J are TRBV6-2 or TRBV6-3 and TRBJ1-2; 8 bases match TRBD1. With V trimmed by 0 bases and J by 4 bases, 4 bases remained unmatched. Germline loops: CDR1 MNHEY, CDR2 SVGEGT. This CDR3 is 15 amino acids long. The CDR3 here is CASSYSDRGLYGYTF. The CDR3 DNA reads as TGTGCCAGCAGTTACTCAGACAGGGGCCTCTATGGCTACACCTTC.

The genes are TRBV7-2 and TRBJ2-6; D is possibly TRBD1 (6 bases). The CDR3 extends over 15 amino acids. Germline CDR1 and CDR2: SGHTA and FQGNSA. V was cut by 5 bases and J by 2 bases, with 10 bases left in between. Here the CDR3 reads CASSHGTTGANVLTF. The CDR3 DNA is TGTGCCAGCAGCCACGGGACAACTGGGGCCAACGTCCTGACTTTC. The full variable domain, with the rest looked up from reference TRBV7-2 and TRBJ2-6, is GAGVSQSPSNKVTEKGKDVELRCDPISGHTALYWYRQSLGQGLEFLIYFQGNSAPDKSGLPSDRFSAERTGGSVSTLTIQRTQQEDSAVYLCASSHGTTGANVLTFGAGSRLTVL.

This clonotype was recorded a few times. The J gene is TRBJ2-7, the V gene TRBV15, with D perhaps TRBD2 (5 bases). V lost 1 base and J 0 bases, leaving 7 bases between the germline ends. Germline assignment: CDR1 LNHNV and CDR2 YYDKDF (reference sequence). The CDR3 sequence is 14 residues long. For the CDR3, the DNA is TGTGCCACCAGCAGAGGTGGGAGCTCCTACGAGCAGTACTTC. This codes for CATSRGGSSYEQYF. The full variable domain, rest sourced from reference TRBV15 and TRBJ2-7, is DAMVIQNPRYQVTQFGKPVTLSCSQTLNHNVMYWYQQKSSQAPKLLFHYYDKDFNNEADTPDNFQSRRPNTSFCFLDIRSPGLGDTAMYLCATSRGGSSYEQYFGPGTRLTVT.

The chain couples TRBV9 to TRBJ2-2; 11 positions match TRBD1. V was clipped by 4 bases and J by 5 bases; unmatched bases: 4. This CDR3 is built from 15 residues. Germline-derived CDR1 and CDR2 are SGDLS and YYNGEE. The CDR3 DNA sequence: TGTGCCAGCAGCCCCGGACAGGGGGCGACCGGGGAGCTGTTTTTT. This encodes CASSPGQGATGELFF.

The chain has TRBV5-1 and TRBJ1-1; D is unresolved. The CDR3 runs 14 residues. Deletions cut 1 base from V and 2 bases from J, with 9 bases between. The germline gives CDR1 SGHRS, CDR2 YFSETQ. In nucleotides, the CDR3 is TGCGCCAGCAGCTTGTTATCGGGAAACACTGAAGCTTTCTTT. It translates to CASSLLSGNTEAFF.

The rearrangement joins TRBV5-1 to TRBJ2-2, with D unclear. V was shortened by 7 bases and J by 5 bases, with 12 bases between the two germline ends. Germline CDR1 reads SGHRS; CDR2 reads YFSETQ. The CDR3 length is 13 residues. CDR3 bases: TGCGCCAGCGGGGTCGAGGTGACCGGGGAGCTGTTTTTT. Its translation is CASGVEVTGELFF.

The chain combines TRBV12-3 or TRBV12-4 with TRBJ2-1; D ambiguous. This CDR3 is built from 10 residues. Trimming shortened V by 1 base and J by 10 bases, and 2 bases separated the two germline ends. The CDR3 DNA sequence: TGTGCCAGCAGTTTAGACGAGCAGTTCTTC. It translates to CASSLDEQFF.

The V gene is TRBV12-3 or TRBV12-4, the J gene TRBJ1-4, with D possibly TRBD1 on 5 matching bases. This CDR3 has 12 amino acids. Trimming stripped 10 bases from V and 3 bases from J, with 9 bases between. This chain's CDR3 is CATRVSNEKLFF. CDR3 sequence (DNA): TGTGCCACCAGGGTGTCTAATGAAAAACTGTTTTTT.

This sequence joins TRBV14 and TRBJ2-1; weak D call: TRBD1 (5 bases). Germline lookup yields CDR1 SGHDN and CDR2 FVKESK. Deletions cut 7 bases from V and 4 bases from J, with 14 bases between. This CDR3 has 14 residues. Here the CDR3 reads CASKSTGSYNEQFF. In DNA form, the CDR3 reads TGTGCCAGCAAAAGTACAGGAAGTTACAATGAGCAGTTCTTC.